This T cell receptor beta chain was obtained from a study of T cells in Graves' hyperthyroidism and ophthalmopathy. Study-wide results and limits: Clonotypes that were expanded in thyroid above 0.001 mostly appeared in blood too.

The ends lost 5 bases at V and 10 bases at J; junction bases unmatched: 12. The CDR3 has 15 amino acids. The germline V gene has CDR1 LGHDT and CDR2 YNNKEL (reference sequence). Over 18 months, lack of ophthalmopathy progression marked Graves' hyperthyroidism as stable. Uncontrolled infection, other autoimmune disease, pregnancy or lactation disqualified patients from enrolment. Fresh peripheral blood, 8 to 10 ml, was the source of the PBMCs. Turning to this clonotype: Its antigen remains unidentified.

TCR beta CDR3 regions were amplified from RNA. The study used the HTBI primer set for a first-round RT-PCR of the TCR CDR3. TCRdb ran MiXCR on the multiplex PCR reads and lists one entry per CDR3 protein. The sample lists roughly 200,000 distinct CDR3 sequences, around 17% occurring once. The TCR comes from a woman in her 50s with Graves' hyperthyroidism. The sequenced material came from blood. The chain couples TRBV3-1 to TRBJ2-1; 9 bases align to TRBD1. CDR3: CASSSDRGGRWEQFF. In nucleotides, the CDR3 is TGTGCCAGCAGCTCGGACAGGGGTGGCAGGTGGGAGCAGTTCTTC.